Following are 22 T cell receptor beta chains from one sample sequenced in a study of T cell responses to AZD1222 COVID-19 vaccine. Method: immunoSEQ multiplex PCR; TCRdb's copy keeps in-frame clones and lacks some. In the table there are around 150,000 clones, nearly 95% of which are singletons. The specimen was peripheral blood, collected 28 days after the second AZD1222 dose. The receptors here all came from an adult who received the AZD1222 COVID-19 vaccine.

The chain recombines TRBV28 with TRBJ1-1; D gene unclear. Germline lookup yields CDR1 MDHEN and CDR2 SYDVKM. The CDR3 runs to 13 residues. Trimming stripped 3 bases from V and 5 bases from J, with 10 bases between. As DNA, the CDR3 is TGTGCCAGCAGTTTTGTGATGATTACTGAAGCTTTCTTT. It yields the protein CASSFVMITEAFF. The variable domain in full, completed from reference TRBV28 and TRBJ1-1, reads DVKVTQSSRYLVKRTGEKVFLECVQDMDHENMFWYRQDPGLGLRLIYFSYDVKMKEKGDIPEGYSVSREKKERFSLILESASTNQTSMYLCASSFVMITEAFFGQGTRLTVV.

The chain recombines TRBV6-5 with TRBJ1-1; D call uncertain. Trimming shortened V by 6 bases and J by 2 bases, and 13 bases separated the two germline ends. Germline V gene sequence: CDR1 MNHEY, CDR2 SVGAGI. The CDR3 is 14 amino acids. In DNA form, the CDR3 reads TGTGCCAGCAGGAAGGGCCAGGCAAACACTGAAGCTTTCTTT. It codes for CASRKGQANTEAFF.

The chain uses TRBV6-4 and TRBJ2-2; D uncertain. The CDR3 runs 15 residues. CDR1 MRHNA and CDR2 SNTAGT come from the germline V gene. The V and J ends lost 6 bases and 4 bases respectively, with 15 bases between them. This CDR3 reads CASSPLPWTTGELFF. The CDR3 nucleotides read TGTGCCAGCAGCCCTCTGCCCTGGACCACCGGGGAGCTGTTTTTT.

The chain's CDR3 is CASSGAGKSSYEQYF. The DNA for the CDR3 is TGTGCCAGCAGCGGAGCAGGGAAATCCTCCTACGAGCAGTACTTC. The gene calls are TRBV25-1 and TRBJ2-7, with D perhaps matching TRBD1 (5 bases). Germline CDR1 is MGHDK and CDR2 is SYGVNS. CDR3 length equals 15 residues. The V gene lost 6 bases and the J gene lost 0 bases, with 15 bases spanning the gap.

The rearrangement links TRBV9 to TRBJ2-6, with 10 positions matching TRBD1. The junction had 1 base not matched to a gene; V was cut back by 3 bases and J by 1 base. Germline lookup yields CDR1 SGDLS and CDR2 YYNGEE. The CDR3 consists of 16 residues. In DNA, the CDR3 is TGTGCCAGCAGCGGGACAGGGGGTTCTGGGGCCAACGTCCTGACTTTC. It is translated as CASSGTGGSGANVLTF. The full variable domain, with the rest looked up from reference TRBV9 and TRBJ2-6, is DSGVTQTPKHLITATGQRVTLRCSPRSGDLSVYWYQQSLDQGLQFLIQYYNGEERAKGNILERFSAQQFPDLHSELNLSSLELGDSALYFCASSGTGGSGANVLTFGAGSRLTVL.

V is TRBV7-8 and J is TRBJ1-1; D not resolved. V was cut by 5 bases and J by 0 bases, with 28 bases left in between. The CDR3 length is 20 residues. Germline CDR1 and CDR2: SGHVS and FQNEAQ. The DNA for the CDR3 is TGTGCCAGCAGCCCCAGACACGTATGGGGTAAGAGGGCCATGAACACTGAAGCTTTCTTT. Translation gives CASSPRHVWGKRAMNTEAFF.

The chain joins TRBV6-2 or TRBV6-3 to TRBJ1-5; TRBD1 matches 7 bases. Germline loops: CDR1 MNHEY, CDR2 SVGEGT. The ends lost 1 base at V and 7 bases at J; junction bases unmatched: 10. CDR3 length: 16 residues. The CDR3 bases are TGTGCCAGCAGTTACTTGTTGACAGGGTTGCGGCAGCCCCAGCATTTT. This encodes CASSYLLTGLRQPQHF.

This clone appeared once. V gene TRBV5-1 combines with J gene TRBJ2-1; 8 bases agree with TRBD2. The CDR3 length is 15 residues. With V trimmed by 6 bases and J by 6 bases, 11 bases remained unmatched. CDR1 and CDR2 (germline): SGHRS, YFSETQ. The CDR3 bases are TGCGCCAGCAACGATAATGGACTAGCAAGCAATGAGCAGTTCTTC. Its protein is CASNDNGLASNEQFF.

The chain couples TRBV19 to TRBJ2-1; D ambiguous. This CDR3 is 17 amino acids long. Germline-derived CDR1 and CDR2 are LNHDA and SQIVND (reference sequence). Trimming removed 0 bases from V and 6 bases from J, with 18 bases in between. The CDR3 nucleotides are TGTGCCAGTAGTATAGATCTCGGAGTAAGAGTAGGCAATGAGCAGTTCTTC. Encoded protein: CASSIDLGVRVGNEQFF.

This rearrangement joins TRBV7-8 to TRBJ2-1, with D maybe TRBD2 (5 bases). The CDR3 is made up of 15 amino acids. V lost 1 base and J 4 bases, leaving 11 bases between the germline ends. CDR1 and CDR2 from the germline V gene are SGHVS and FQNEAQ. The CDR3 DNA is TGTGCCAGCAGCTTAGAGCGGCGGAGATACAATGAGCAGTTCTTC. Amino acid sequence: CASSLERRRYNEQFF.

The chain uses TRBV7-8 and TRBJ2-7; D remains unclear. CDR3 length equals 14 residues. V lost 5 bases and J 2 bases, leaving 13 bases between the germline ends. CDR1 is SGHVS and CDR2 is FQNEAQ in the germline V gene. This CDR3 is CASSRGSPAYEQYF. DNA of the CDR3: TGTGCCAGCAGCCGCGGAAGTCCTGCCTACGAGCAGTACTTC.

The CDR3 DNA follows: TGTGCCAGCAGCTTATTGCTAGCGGGAGCGAATGAGCAGTTCTTC. Its translation is CASSLLLAGANEQFF. This rearrangement joins TRBV7-7 to TRBJ2-1; the match to TRBD2 covers 10 bases. V trimming: 2 bases; J trimming: 7 bases; junction bases outside the gene matches: 5. Germline V CDR1 and CDR2: SSHAT, FNYEAQ (reference sequence). This CDR3 has 15 amino acids.

The genes are TRBV5-4 and TRBJ2-7, with D possibly matching TRBD1 (7 bases). The CDR3 is 14 residues long. The germline V gene has CDR1 SGHNT and CDR2 YYREEE (reference sequence). Trimming cost V 3 bases and J 1 base, with 11 bases left between them. This CDR3 is CASSWGDRSYEQYF. Here the CDR3 DNA reads TGTGCCAGCAGCTGGGGGGACAGATCCTACGAGCAGTACTTC. Full variable domain (outside the CDR3, taken from reference TRBV5-4 and TRBJ2-7): ETGVTQSPTHLIKTRGQQVTLRCSSQSGHNTVSWYQQALGQGPQFIFQYYREEENGRGNFPPRFSGLQFPNYSSELNVNALELDDSALYLCASSWGDRSYEQYFGPGTRLTVT.

The chain carries TRBV19 and TRBJ2-1, with a tentative D call TRBD1 (5 bases). The length of the CDR3 is 14 residues. Germline V gives CDR1 LNHDA, CDR2 SQIVND (reference sequence). The ends were cut back, 3 bases at V and 2 bases at J, with 8 bases in the middle. The CDR3 DNA follows: TGTGCCAGTAGTATGGGGCAGACCTACAATGAGCAGTTCTTC. This encodes CASSMGQTYNEQFF.

This clone is a singleton in its sample. This chain connects TRBV7-3 to TRBJ2-1; 9 bases fit TRBD2. The CDR3 spans 14 residues. J gave up 5 bases and V 5 bases, and 4 bases lay outside the gene matches. The V gene's germline CDR1 is SGHTA and CDR2 FQGTGA. The chain's CDR3 is CASSTLAGDNEQFF. The CDR3 coding sequence is TGTGCCAGCAGCACATTAGCGGGAGACAATGAGCAGTTCTTC.

CDR3: CASSLPPGTGGYNYGYTF. Here the CDR3 DNA reads TGTGCCAGCAGCCTCCCCCCCGGGACAGGGGGGTATAACTATGGCTACACCTTC. This sequence joins TRBV7-9 and TRBJ1-2; the match to TRBD1 covers 11 bases. The CDR3 length is 18 residues. Germline CDR1 reads SEHNR; CDR2 reads FQNEAQ (reference sequence). The V and J ends lost 5 bases and 1 base, in that order; junction bases with no gene match: 12.

This sequence joins TRBV19 and TRBJ1-5, with a weak D call TRBD1 (5 bases). The length of the CDR3 is 14 residues. CDR1 LNHDA and CDR2 SQIVND come from the germline V gene (reference sequence). V lost 4 bases, J lost 1 base, and 8 bases lay in between. The CDR3: CASSTGVSNQPQHF. In DNA form, the CDR3 reads TGTGCCAGTAGTACGGGGGTAAGCAATCAGCCCCAGCATTTT.

This chain connects TRBV29-1 to TRBJ1-1; D is unclear. The germline V and J ends were trimmed by 6 bases and 1 base, with 12 bases remaining between them. Per germline, CDR1 SQVTM and CDR2 ANQGSEA. CDR3 length: 13 residues. As DNA, the CDR3 is TGCAGCGTCAACAGTCTTGCGAACACTGAAGCTTTCTTT. Translation: CSVNSLANTEAFF.

The V and J genes are TRBV7-9 and TRBJ1-4; D is unresolved. Per germline, CDR1 SEHNR and CDR2 FQNEAQ (reference sequence). The CDR3 is made up of 14 amino acids. V shed 1 base and J shed 7 bases, with 10 bases lying between them. The CDR3 reads CASSLVSGPEKLFF. CDR3 sequence (DNA): TGTGCCAGCAGCTTAGTTTCAGGTCCTGAAAAACTGTTTTTT.

The chain is built from TRBV19 and TRBJ1-2; tentative D call: TRBD1 (5 bases). This CDR3 has 15 amino acids. The V end was cut by 6 bases, the J end by 4 bases, with 18 bases between. Germline V gene data show CDR1 as LNHDA and CDR2 as SQIVND (reference sequence). In nucleotides, the CDR3 is TGTGCCAGTAGGCCCGGGGGAACAGCGCCCTATGGCTACACCTTC. Its protein product is CASRPGGTAPYGYTF. Full variable domain (remainder filled in from reference TRBV19 and TRBJ1-2): DGGITQSPKYLFRKEGQNVTLSCEQNLNHDAMYWYRQDPGQGLRLIYYSQIVNDFQKGDIAEGYSVSREKKESFPLTVTSAQKNPTAFYLCASRPGGTAPYGYTFGSGTRLTVV.

The chain uses TRBV27 and TRBJ1-2, with a tentative D call TRBD1 (5 bases). The CDR3 is 15 residues long. Germline V gives CDR1 MNHEY, CDR2 SMNVEV (reference sequence). V was clipped by 6 bases and J by 5 bases, with 19 bases between them. The CDR3 protein is CASSSREGRGYGYTF. The CDR3, as DNA: TGTGCCAGCAGCTCTAGAGAGGGACGGGGGTATGGCTACACCTTC.

The V and J genes are TRBV27 and TRBJ1-4, with a weak D call TRBD1 (6 bases). The CDR3 contains 14 residues. The germline V gene encodes CDR1 MNHEY and CDR2 SMNVEV (reference sequence). Trimming took 4 bases from V and 7 from J, leaving 13 bases between them. The CDR3 sequence: CASSSSGRGEKLFF. The CDR3 coding sequence is TGTGCCAGCAGTTCTTCCGGCAGGGGTGAAAAACTGTTTTTT.